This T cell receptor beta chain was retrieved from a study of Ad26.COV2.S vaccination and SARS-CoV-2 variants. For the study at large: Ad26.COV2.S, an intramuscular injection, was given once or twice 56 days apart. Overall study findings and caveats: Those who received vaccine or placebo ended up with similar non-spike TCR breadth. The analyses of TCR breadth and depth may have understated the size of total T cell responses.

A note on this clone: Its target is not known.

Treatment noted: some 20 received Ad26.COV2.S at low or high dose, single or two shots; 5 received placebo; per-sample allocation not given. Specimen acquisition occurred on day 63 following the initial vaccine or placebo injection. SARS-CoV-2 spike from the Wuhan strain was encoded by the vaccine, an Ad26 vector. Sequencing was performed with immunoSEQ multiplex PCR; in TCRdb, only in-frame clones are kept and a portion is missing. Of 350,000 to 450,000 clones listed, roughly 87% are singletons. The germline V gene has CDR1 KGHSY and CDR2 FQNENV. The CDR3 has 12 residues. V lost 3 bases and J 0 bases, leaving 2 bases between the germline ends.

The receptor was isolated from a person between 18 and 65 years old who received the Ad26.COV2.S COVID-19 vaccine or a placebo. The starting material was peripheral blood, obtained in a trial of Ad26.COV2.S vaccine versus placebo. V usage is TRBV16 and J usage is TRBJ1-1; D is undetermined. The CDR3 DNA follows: TGTGCCAGCAGCCAGATGAACACTGAAGCTTTCTTT. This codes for CASSQMNTEAFF.